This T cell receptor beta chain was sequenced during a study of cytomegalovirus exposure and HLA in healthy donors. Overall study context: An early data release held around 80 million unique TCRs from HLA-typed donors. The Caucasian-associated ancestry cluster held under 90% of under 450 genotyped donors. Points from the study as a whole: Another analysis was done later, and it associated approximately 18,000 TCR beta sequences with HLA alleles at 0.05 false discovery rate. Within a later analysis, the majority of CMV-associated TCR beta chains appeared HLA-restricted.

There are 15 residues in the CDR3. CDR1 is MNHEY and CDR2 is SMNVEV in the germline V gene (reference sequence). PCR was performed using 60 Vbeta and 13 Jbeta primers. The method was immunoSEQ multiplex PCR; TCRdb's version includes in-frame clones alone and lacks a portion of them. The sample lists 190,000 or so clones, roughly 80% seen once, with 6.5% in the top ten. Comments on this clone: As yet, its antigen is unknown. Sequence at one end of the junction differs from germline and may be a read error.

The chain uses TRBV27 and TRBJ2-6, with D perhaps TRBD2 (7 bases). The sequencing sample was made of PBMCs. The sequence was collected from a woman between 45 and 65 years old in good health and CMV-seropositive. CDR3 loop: CASGGASSGANGLTF. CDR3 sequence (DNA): TGTGCCAGCGGGGGGGCAAGTTCTGGGGCCAACGGCCTGACTTTC.